This entry describes one T cell receptor (beta chain). Its target is unknown. Sequenced by immunoSEQ multiplex PCR; TCRdb stores in-frame clones only, minus some. The sample has around 2,000 clones, 20% to 25% seen once. This CDR3 comprises 15 residues. CDR1 and CDR2 (germline): MDHEN, SYDVKM. Trimming took 2 bases from V and 2 from J, leaving 10 bases between them. The data derive from a study of T cells in localized non-small cell lung cancer. Study-wide results and caveats: Appearances in adjacent lung were noted for a median about 50 of the top 100 tumor clones. Adjacent uninvolved lung tissue had the highest T cell clonality, exceeding tumor.

The receptor comes from a woman aged 40 to 75 with stage I lung adenocarcinoma. The chain employs TRBV28 and TRBJ2-1; perhaps TRBD2 as D (6 bases). The starting material was lung tumor tissue, obtained before any cancer treatment. The CDR3 spells CASSLDGGPYNEQFF. The DNA for the CDR3 is TGTGCCAGCAGTTTAGACGGGGGACCCTACAATGAGCAGTTCTTC.